These 20 T cell receptor beta chains were sequenced from one sample in a study of blood T cell repertoires in COVID-19. Sequencing used immunoSEQ multiplex PCR; TCRdb keeps in-frame clones, though not all of them. The profile covers fewer than 75,000 clones, with 70% to 85% appearing a single time and about two fifths taken by the ten largest. Sample: peripheral blood. These receptors all stem from a human donor in a cohort sampled during active COVID-19.

This clone showed up just a few times. The CDR3 spells CASSFGTEYGYTF. The CDR3 DNA follows: TGTGCCAGCAGCTTCGGGACAGAGTATGGCTACACCTTC. This chain joins TRBV5-6 and TRBJ1-2; 7 bases line up with TRBD1. Germline trimming cut 2 bases from V and 5 bases from J; bases unmatched to any gene: 3. Germline lookup yields CDR1 SGHDT and CDR2 YYEEEE. The CDR3 consists of 13 residues.

The V call is TRBV20-1, the J call TRBJ2-1; 9 bases match TRBD2. This CDR3 region has 11 residues. J was trimmed by 15 bases and V by 0 bases; bases with no gene match: 3. Germline loops: CDR1 DFQATT, CDR2 SNEGSKA (reference sequence). This CDR3 is CSARDLAGPFF. CDR3 in DNA: TGCAGTGCTAGAGATCTAGCGGGGCCGTTCTTC.

The J gene is TRBJ1-6, the V gene TRBV5-6; D might be TRBD1 (6 bases). With 4 bases removed from V and 4 bases from J, the gap between germline ends came to 12 bases. Germline CDR1 SGHDT, CDR2 YYEEEE. CDR3 size: 15 residues. In nucleotides, the CDR3 is TGTGCCAGCAGCCTCGGGACACCTTATAATTCACCCCTCCACTTT. It encodes CASSLGTPYNSPLHF.

This chain links TRBV11-2 with TRBJ1-3; D unresolved. The germline V gene encodes CDR1 SGHAT and CDR2 FQNNGV. The CDR3 is 14 residues long. The V and J ends lost 5 bases and 4 bases respectively, with 12 bases between them. The CDR3 loop is CASSLRSSGNTIYF. In nucleotides, the CDR3 is TGTGCCAGCAGCCTTAGGAGTTCAGGAAACACCATATATTTT. The full variable domain, completed using reference TRBV11-2 and TRBJ1-3, is EAGVAQSPRYKIIEKRQSVAFWCNPISGHATLYWYQQILGQGPKLLIQFQNNGVVDDSQLPKDRFSAERLKGVDSTLKIQPAKLEDSAVYLCASSLRSSGNTIYFGEGSWLTVV.

The V call is TRBV6-2 or TRBV6-3, the J call TRBJ1-4; no clear D. Germline V gives CDR1 MNHEY, CDR2 SVGEGT. The germline V and J ends were trimmed by 6 bases and 0 bases, with 14 bases remaining between them. This CDR3 comprises 16 residues. CDR3 residues: CASSQFHRSTNEKLFF. CDR3 coding DNA: TGTGCCAGCAGCCAATTTCACAGATCAACTAATGAAAAACTGTTTTTT.

This chain links TRBV3-1 (or the pseudogene TRBV3-2) with TRBJ1-6; no clear D gene. CDR1 and CDR2 (germline): LGHDT, YNNKEL (reference sequence). With 6 bases removed from V and 5 bases from J, the gap between germline ends came to 14 bases. The CDR3 is 15 amino acids. The CDR3 here is CASRATTGNNSPLHF. CDR3 DNA sequence: TGTGCCAGCAGGGCGACGACGGGTAATAATTCACCCCTCCACTTT.

The chain links TRBV19 to TRBJ2-2; TRBD1 might be the D (6 bases). The germline V and J ends were trimmed by 4 bases and 7 bases, with 10 bases remaining between them. The CDR3 has 13 residues. Germline CDR1 is LNHDA and CDR2 is SQIVND (reference sequence). The chain's CDR3 is CASSTIGGGELFF. The CDR3 bases are TGTGCCAGTAGTACCATAGGGGGCGGGGAGCTGTTTTTT.

The chain couples TRBV9 to TRBJ2-3, with D hard to call. This CDR3 contains 16 residues. Germline assignment: CDR1 SGDLS and CDR2 YYNGEE. V dropped 0 bases and J dropped 2 bases, with 13 bases sitting between them. The chain's CDR3 is CASSVASTRYTDTQYF. Written as DNA, the CDR3 is TGTGCCAGCAGCGTAGCGTCTACCCGATACACAGATACGCAGTATTTT.

This clone has just one count. The chain is built from TRBV2 and TRBJ2-1, with 9 bases that match TRBD2. The V gene's germline CDR1 is SNHLY and CDR2 FYNNEI. The CDR3 has 18 amino acids. The trim removed 5 bases at V and 7 bases at J, leaving 18 bases unmatched. CDR3 sequence reads: CASSPRELLAGGRNEQFF. Here the CDR3 DNA reads TGTGCCAGCAGTCCCAGGGAGCTCCTGGCGGGGGGGCGTAATGAGCAGTTCTTC.

This clone has just one count. The chain has TRBV2 and TRBJ1-2; 9 bases map to TRBD1. V lost 6 bases, J lost 8 bases, and 4 bases stayed unmatched. The CDR3 is 12 residues long. CDR1 is SNHLY, CDR2 FYNNEI, per germline. The chain's CDR3 is CASRGQGEGYTF. For the CDR3, the DNA is TGTGCCAGCAGGGGACAGGGTGAGGGCTACACCTTC.

The J gene is TRBJ1-4, the V gene TRBV28; 9 bases fit TRBD1. Germline CDR1 reads MDHEN; CDR2 reads SYDVKM. The CDR3 is 14 residues long. The J segment lost 4 bases and the V segment lost 5 bases, leaving 2 bases of the junction unmatched. The DNA of the CDR3 is TGTGCCAGCAGTCCGGGACAGGGTAATGAAAAACTGTTTTTT. The encoded protein is CASSPGQGNEKLFF.

The chain carries TRBV6-5 and TRBJ2-1; D possibly corresponds to TRBD2 (5 bases). This CDR3 has 15 amino acids. V gave up 0 bases and J gave up 7 bases, with 13 bases separating them. Germline V gene sequence: CDR1 MNHEY, CDR2 SVGAGI. The CDR3 region is CASSYSRSGSNEQFF. The CDR3 coding sequence is TGTGCCAGCAGTTACTCTCGCTCGGGATCGAATGAGCAGTTCTTC.

J is TRBJ2-3 and V is TRBV11-2; 9 positions agree with TRBD2. Trimming removed 4 bases from V and 6 bases from J; junction bases left unmatched: 5. In germline, CDR1 is SGHAT, CDR2 FQNNGV. The CDR3 has 14 residues. The CDR3 loop is CASSSGTSSDTQYF. The CDR3 nucleotides read TGTGCCAGCAGCTCCGGGACTAGCAGCGATACGCAGTATTTT.

The rearrangement joins TRBV5-4 to TRBJ2-2; perhaps TRBD2 as D (6 bases). Trimming took off 0 bases at V and 4 bases at J, with 10 bases between the two ends. The V gene's germline CDR1 is SGHNT and CDR2 YYREEE (reference sequence). There are 15 residues in the CDR3. The CDR3 is CASSLVGGRTGELFF. CDR3 nucleotide sequence: TGTGCCAGCAGCTTGGTGGGGGGTCGCACCGGGGAGCTGTTTTTT.

The chain joins TRBV19 to TRBJ1-5; D possibly corresponds to TRBD1 (6 bases). The CDR3 is 16 residues long. Trimming removed 6 bases from V and 7 bases from J, with 22 bases in between. Per the germline V gene, CDR1 is LNHDA and CDR2 is SQIVND (reference sequence). This CDR3 reads CASSTFDGRGFQPQHF. In DNA form, the CDR3 reads TGTGCCAGTAGCACGTTTGACGGCAGGGGTTTCCAGCCCCAGCATTTT.

The chain is built from TRBV6-5 and TRBJ2-7, with 8 bases lining up with TRBD1. CDR3 length: 15 amino acids. V trimming: 5 bases; J trimming: 3 bases; junction bases outside the gene matches: 9. CDR1 MNHEY and CDR2 SVGAGI come from the germline V gene. This chain's CDR3 is CASSPRQGRLYEQYF. The CDR3 nucleotides are TGTGCCAGCAGTCCTCGACAGGGGCGACTCTACGAGCAGTACTTC.

The chain combines TRBV6-5 with TRBJ1-1, with D maybe TRBD1 (6 bases). The germline CDR1 and CDR2 sequences are MNHEY and SVGAGI. Trimming stripped 5 bases from V and 4 bases from J, with 14 bases between. This CDR3 has 14 residues. The CDR3 nucleotides are TGTGCCAGCAGTACAGGGACCCGAGGCACTGAAGCTTTCTTT. Amino acid sequence: CASSTGTRGTEAFF.

This chain links TRBV9 with TRBJ2-5, with D perhaps matching TRBD1 (5 bases). Germline-derived CDR1 and CDR2 are SGDLS and YYNGEE. The CDR3 covers 14 residues. The V end was cut by 0 bases, the J end by 0 bases, with 6 bases between. Here the CDR3 reads CASSVGTHQETQYF. DNA for the CDR3: TGTGCCAGCAGCGTAGGGACACACCAAGAGACCCAGTACTTC.

This sequence joins TRBV28 and TRBJ2-1; possibly TRBD1 for D (5 bases). Germline V CDR1 and CDR2: MDHEN, SYDVKM. Trimming took 2 bases from V and 7 from J, leaving 12 bases between them. CDR3 length: 14 residues. CDR3 nucleotide sequence: TGTGCCAGCAGTTTAAGGGGCCCGATTAATGAGCAGTTCTTC. Amino acids: CASSLRGPINEQFF.

A few counts support this clone. The chain combines TRBV5-5 with TRBJ1-5; D is unresolved. There are 16 residues in the CDR3. Germline V CDR1 and CDR2: SGHKS, YYEKEE (reference sequence). The V gene lost 0 bases and the J gene lost 3 bases, with 13 bases spanning the gap. The CDR3 reads CASSLVFGGLNQPQHF. Here the CDR3 DNA reads TGTGCCAGCAGCTTGGTTTTTGGAGGGCTCAATCAGCCCCAGCATTTT.